Listed below are T cell receptor beta chains from one sample, sequenced in a study of blood T cell repertoires in COVID-19. Clones were read by immunoSEQ multiplex PCR, and TCRdb kept only the in-frame ones, dropping some. The sample holds roughly 160,000 clones, roughly 83% seen once. Sequencing used PBMCs or T cells enriched from blood (not recorded which). The receptors were gathered from a woman aged 60-75 years who had recovered from COVID-19. CDR3s include the opening cysteine and the closing phenylalanine or tryptophan.

V gene: TRBV20-1; CDR3 protein: CSASSGFGTYEQYF
V gene: TRBV21-1; CDR3 protein: CASSIGRGRRYGYTF
V gene: TRBV4-1; CDR3 protein: CASSQDLGAGRPLHF
V gene: TRBV10-3; CDR3 protein: CAISWGMAGVTGELFF
V gene: TRBV28; CDR3 protein: CASADPQETQYF
V gene: TRBV6-1; CDR3 protein: CASSDLLQQYF
V gene: TRBV3-1/TRBV3-2; CDR3 protein: CASSQYSGGHYNEQFF
V gene: TRBV12-3/TRBV12-4; CDR3 protein: CASSLSGNGYTF
V gene: TRBV9; CDR3 protein: CASSGHSGSYDNEQFF
V gene: TRBV28; CDR3 protein: CASSPSDREYEQYF
V gene: TRBV24-1; CDR3 protein: CATSDRTTGDAQYF
V gene: TRBV29-1; CDR3 protein: CSARTGANVLTF
V gene: TRBV12-3/TRBV12-4; CDR3 protein: CASSLGEGEPQHF
V gene: TRBV11-2; CDR3 protein: CASSSSQGVGNTEAFF
V gene: TRBV29-1; CDR3 protein: CSVGPGTYEQYF
V gene: TRBV28; CDR3 protein: CASSFTGGYTF
V gene: TRBV27; CDR3 protein: CASSRLPGTSGNTEAFF
V gene: TRBV7-9; CDR3 protein: CASGGPAAKNIQYF
V gene: TRBV6-4; CDR3 protein: CASSGGLAGLGEQFF
V gene: TRBV9; CDR3 protein: CASSVGPYQGLRGNEQFF
V gene: TRBV6-5; CDR3 protein: CASRPGQNNYGYTF
V gene: TRBV4-1; CDR3 protein: CASSQDQSAGGYQPQHF
V gene: TRBV3-1/TRBV3-2; CDR3 protein: CASSLPAGMRETQYF
V gene: TRBV6-1; CDR3 protein: CASSEVGVKGNTIYF
V gene: TRBV6-1; CDR3 protein: CASSEIRDNEQFF
V gene: TRBV5-1; CDR3 protein: CASSLNSWSYEQYF
V gene: TRBV12-3/TRBV12-4; CDR3 protein: CASSHREDQPQHF
V gene: TRBV10-3; CDR3 protein: CAIAGTANSPLHF
V gene: TRBV3-1/TRBV3-2; CDR3 protein: CASSQETGLNTEAFF
V gene: TRBV27; CDR3 protein: CASSLSYRGSYNEQFF
V gene: TRBV28; CDR3 protein: CASSTGGHPYEQYF
V gene: TRBV7-9; CDR3 protein: CASSFYGGESYEQYF
V gene: TRBV7-9; CDR3 protein: CASSLGEQGAFF
V gene: TRBV6-5; CDR3 protein: CASSWGLAGEQYF
V gene: TRBV18; CDR3 protein: CASSPGGSSSFYNEQFF
V gene: TRBV3-1/TRBV3-2; CDR3 protein: CASSPAGGPFYEQYF
V gene: TRBV7-3; CDR3 protein: CASSAGSGTEAFF
V gene: TRBV10-3; CDR3 protein: CAISDAPGVGETQYF
V gene: TRBV21-1; CDR3 protein: CASSPGGLDYGYTF
V gene: TRBV19; CDR3 protein: CASTLVQDEQYF
V gene: TRBV7-9; CDR3 protein: CASSLTSGSSTTQYF
V gene: TRBV5-1; CDR3 protein: CASREEGSAGYTF
V gene: TRBV3-1/TRBV3-2; CDR3 protein: CASSSTTGHPFF
V gene: TRBV11-2; CDR3 protein: CASSLRLAGGADTQYF
V gene: TRBV5-5; CDR3 protein: CASSPVGTRNTEAFF
V gene: TRBV28; CDR3 protein: CASSLQREVGNTGELFF
V gene: TRBV9; CDR3 protein: CASSVGVSSGNTIYF
V gene: TRBV9; CDR3 protein: CASSVNTGYSGNTIYF